One sample yielded the 23 T cell receptor beta chains listed below, sequenced in a study of shared clonotypes between healthy human individuals. TCRdb's copy holds only in-frame clones and misses some; the assay was immunoSEQ multiplex PCR. This sample yields approximately 1,000,000 clones, of which roughly 74% are seen a single time; approximately 0.56% belongs to the top ten. What was sequenced was memory CD4+ T cells from PBMCs. Subset: CD45RA-negative fraction. The receptors come from a man younger than 35 in good health. Some clones in this sample may be carry-over from other donors' samples.

The V and J genes are TRBV5-4 and TRBJ2-1, with 11 bases lining up with TRBD2. The CDR3 consists of 15 residues. The junction had 6 bases not matched to a gene; V was cut back by 3 bases and J by 7 bases. Germline CDR1 is SGHNT and CDR2 is YYREEE (reference sequence). The CDR3 DNA follows: TGTGCCAGCAGCTCTGGGACTAGCGGTTGGAATGAGCAGTTCTTC. Protein product: CASSSGTSGWNEQFF.

The J gene is TRBJ2-5, the V gene TRBV18, with D possibly TRBD1 on 6 matching bases. V lost 2 bases to trimming and J lost 5 bases, with 15 bases between them. Germline V CDR1 and CDR2: KGHSH, LQKENI. This CDR3 region has 15 residues. The DNA of the CDR3 is TGTGCCAGCTCACCAATGGGGGCCATGGAGGAGACCCAGTACTTC. Amino acid sequence: CASSPMGAMEETQYF.

The chain's CDR3 is CASSFVALVTQYF. The CDR3 DNA follows: TGTGCCAGCAGCTTCGTTGCGCTAGTAACGCAGTATTTT. The chain joins TRBV5-6 to TRBJ2-3; D remains unclear. This CDR3 is built from 13 residues. With 2 bases removed from V and 9 bases from J, the gap between germline ends came to 13 bases. From germline, CDR1 is SGHDT and CDR2 YYEEEE.

The chain carries TRBV5-4 and TRBJ1-2; TRBD1 aligns across 11 bases. The CDR3 is made up of 15 amino acids. Germline values: CDR1 SGHNT, CDR2 YYREEE (reference sequence). The V gene end was trimmed by 4 bases and the J gene end by 4 bases; junction bases not matched to a gene: 6. CDR3 sequence (DNA): TGTGCCAGCAGCGGGCGGACAGGGGGCGTCTATGGCTACACCTTC. Translation: CASSGRTGGVYGYTF.

This clone was found many times. This rearrangement joins TRBV5-1 to TRBJ2-3, with a possible D match to TRBD2 (6 bases). The CDR3 runs 17 residues. V lost 0 bases and J lost 0, with 14 bases in between. CDR1 and CDR2 from the germline V gene are SGHRS and YFSETQ. CDR3 bases: TGCGCCAGCAGCTTGGATCCCGCGGGACCAAGCACAGATACGCAGTATTTT. It translates to CASSLDPAGPSTDTQYF. The full variable domain, in which reference TRBV5-1 and TRBJ2-3 provide the parts outside the CDR3, is KAGVTQTPRYLIKTRGQQVTLSCSPISGHRSVSWYQQTPGQGLQFLFEYFSETQRNKGNFPGRFSGRQFSNSRSEMNVSTLELGDSALYLCASSLDPAGPSTDTQYFGPGTRLTVL.

This clone has a handful of counts. The genes are TRBV11-2 and TRBJ1-2; TRBD1 aligns across 9 bases. Germline V gene sequence: CDR1 SGHAT, CDR2 FQNNGV. The CDR3 extends over 15 amino acids. V gave up 4 bases and J gave up 3 bases; unmatched junction bases: 6. CDR3 coding DNA: TGTGCCAGCAGCTCGATAAGGGACAGGGACTATGGCTACACCTTC. Protein product: CASSSIRDRDYGYTF.

The chain carries TRBV10-2 and TRBJ2-3, with 9 bases fitting TRBD2. CDR3 length: 18 amino acids. Losses at the gene ends were 8 bases for V and 3 bases for J; bases not matched to a gene: 18. Germline V gene sequence: CDR1 WSHSY, CDR2 SAAADI. The CDR3 DNA reads as TGCGCCAGCGGGGAGGGGCTAGCGGGAAGGGGGCGGACAGATACGCAGTATTTT. Protein: CASGEGLAGRGRTDTQYF.

This sequence joins TRBV5-1 and TRBJ2-7; 7 bases match TRBD2. Germline trimming cut 0 bases from V and 5 bases from J; bases unmatched to any gene: 5. Germline assignment: CDR1 SGHRS and CDR2 YFSETQ. The length of the CDR3 is 14 residues. CDR3 DNA: TGCGCCAGCAGCTTGGGGGAGGGCCCTCACGAGCAGTACTTC. It yields the protein CASSLGEGPHEQYF.

V and J are TRBV27 and TRBJ2-5, with TRBD1 matching over 7 bases. Germline loops: CDR1 MNHEY, CDR2 SMNVEV (reference sequence). The CDR3 length is 14 residues. The trim removed 3 bases at V and 4 bases at J, leaving 5 bases unmatched. The CDR3 region is CASSFYTGAETQYF. CDR3 DNA sequence: TGTGCCAGCAGTTTTTACACAGGGGCAGAGACCCAGTACTTC.

This clone appeared a few times. The V gene is TRBV30, the J gene TRBJ2-3; no reliable D call. The CDR3 has 11 amino acids. The germline CDR1 and CDR2 sequences are GTSNPN and SVGIG (reference sequence). V dropped 5 bases and J dropped 2 bases, with 5 bases sitting between them. CDR3: CAWALTDTQYF. CDR3 nucleotides: TGTGCCTGGGCCCTCACAGATACGCAGTATTTT.

The CDR3 coding sequence is TGTGCCAGCAGTTACAGAATGACTGGCTACACCTTC. Its protein is CASSYRMTGYTF. This chain connects TRBV28 to TRBJ1-2; D is undetermined. Germline V gene data show CDR1 as MDHEN and CDR2 as SYDVKM. V lost 4 bases and J lost 7, with 10 bases in between. The CDR3 has 12 residues.

V gene TRBV27 combines with J gene TRBJ2-7; D may be TRBD1 (5 bases). The CDR3 sequence is 12 residues long. Germline loops: CDR1 MNHEY, CDR2 SMNVEV (reference sequence). Trimming left V 6 bases short and J 4 bases short, with 10 bases between. As DNA, the CDR3 is TGTGCCAGCAGGCGGACACCGTACGAGCAGTACTTC. Translating gives CASRRTPYEQYF.

This chain uses TRBV4-3 with TRBJ2-7; D is ambiguous. With 4 bases removed from V and 5 bases from J, the gap between germline ends came to 6 bases. The CDR3 runs 11 residues. Germline-derived CDR1 and CDR2 are LGHNA and YSLEER. CDR3 nucleotides: TGCGCCAGCAGCCTCGGCCACGAGCAGTACTTC. Translation gives CASSLGHEQYF.

The count of this clone is one. V is TRBV18 and J is TRBJ2-3; 13 nucleotides match TRBD2. CDR1 is KGHSH and CDR2 is LQKENI in the germline V gene. V gave up 3 bases and J gave up 2 bases; unmatched junction bases: 2. This CDR3 is 16 amino acids long. This chain's CDR3 is CASSPTSGRITDTQYF. CDR3 nucleotide sequence: TGTGCCAGCTCACCGACTAGCGGGAGGATCACAGATACGCAGTATTTT.

The rearrangement joins TRBV27 to TRBJ2-7, with D possibly TRBD2 on 5 matching bases. Germline CDR1 is MNHEY and CDR2 is SMNVEV (reference sequence). Trimming took off 4 bases at V and 6 bases at J, with 19 bases between the two ends. CDR3 length: 15 residues. CDR3 nucleotide sequence: TGTGCCAGCAGTTATACTATCCGGAGGATCACCGAGCAGTACTTC. Amino acids: CASSYTIRRITEQYF.

V is TRBV18 and J is TRBJ1-1; TRBD1 is a possible D gene (6 bases). In germline, CDR1 is KGHSH, CDR2 LQKENI. V shed 4 bases and J shed 0 bases, with 15 bases lying between them. CDR3 size: 16 residues. CDR3: CASSLAWGGMNTEAFF. Written as DNA, the CDR3 is TGTGCCAGCTCACTAGCCTGGGGGGGCATGAACACTGAAGCTTTCTTT.

The rearrangement links TRBV5-1 to TRBJ1-1, with D perhaps matching TRBD1 (5 bases). This CDR3 comprises 15 residues. Germline V CDR1 and CDR2: SGHRS, YFSETQ. Trimming stripped 0 bases from V and 8 bases from J, with 17 bases between. In DNA, the CDR3 is TGCGCCAGCAGCTTGGAAAGTATGGGGGGGACCGAAGCTTTCTTT. Translation: CASSLESMGGTEAFF.

This clone was observed a handful of times. The CDR3 DNA sequence: TGTGCCAGCAGTTTAGGGGCCGGGACAGGGGTTTCCTACGAGCAGTACTTC. It specifies CASSLGAGTGVSYEQYF. The chain is built from TRBV28 and TRBJ2-7, with TRBD1 identical over 10 bases. The CDR3 sequence is 17 residues long. The J segment lost 1 base and the V segment lost 2 bases, leaving 8 bases of the junction unmatched. Germline V gene lookup returns CDR1 MDHEN and CDR2 SYDVKM.

The chain uses TRBV25-1 and TRBJ1-4; D ambiguous. This CDR3 spans 12 amino acids. Germline CDR1 is MGHDK and CDR2 is SYGVNS. The ends were cut back, 5 bases at V and 4 bases at J, with 5 bases in the middle. The CDR3 DNA reads TGTGCCAGCAGTCGATATAATGAAAAACTGTTTTTT. It encodes CASSRYNEKLFF.

This chain joins TRBV10-2 and TRBJ1-4, with 8 nucleotides matching TRBD1. Germline V CDR1 and CDR2: WSHSY, SAAADI. The CDR3 loop spans 16 amino acids. V shed 7 bases, J shed 0 bases, and the junction held 7 bases outside the gene matches. The DNA of the CDR3 is TGCGCCAGCACCGGTACAGGGGGGACAACTAATGAAAAACTGTTTTTT. Protein sequence: CASTGTGGTTNEKLFF.

This clone has just a few counts. The chain combines TRBV4-2 with TRBJ1-2; 8 nucleotides agree with TRBD1. V was clipped by 2 bases and J by 4 bases; unmatched bases: 6. The CDR3 extends over 15 amino acids. Germline assignment: CDR1 LGHNA and CDR2 YNFKEQ. CDR3 sequence: CASSQLTGDGYGYTF. The DNA of the CDR3 is TGTGCCAGCAGCCAACTGACAGGGGACGGCTATGGCTACACCTTC.

The rearrangement joins TRBV28 to TRBJ2-1; the D gene could be TRBD1 or TRBD2 (6 bases each). The CDR3 has 15 residues. V shed 7 bases and J shed 1 base, with 14 bases lying between them. The germline V gene encodes CDR1 MDHEN and CDR2 SYDVKM. The CDR3, as DNA: TGTGCCAGCACCCTAGGGGGGAGTTCCTACAATGAGCAGTTCTTC. This sequence encodes CASTLGGSSYNEQFF.

V gene TRBV7-9 combines with J gene TRBJ2-1; 11 bases match TRBD2. CDR1 and CDR2 from the germline V gene are SEHNR and FQNEAQ (reference sequence). With V trimmed by 1 base and J by 8 bases, 7 bases remained unmatched. The CDR3 is 16 residues long. CDR3 in amino acids: CASSLGVAGGPHEQFF. CDR3 bases: TGTGCCAGCAGCTTAGGGGTAGCGGGAGGGCCCCATGAGCAGTTCTTC.